The clone carrying this TCR beta chain was seen only a few times. TCRdb reanalysed the reads using MiXCR and keeps one entry per CDR3 protein. The table lists hundreds of thousands of distinct CDR3 sequences, 24% of them singletons, with 6.5% to 10% in the top ten. The CDR3 is made up of 12 amino acids. V shed 3 bases and J shed 3 bases, with 6 bases lying between them. Germline CDR1 reads SGHDN; CDR2 reads FVKESK. The sample originates from a study of T cell repertoires in cytomegalovirus infection. This rearrangement joins TRBV14 to TRBJ2-7; D uncertain. The receptor was derived from a human donor in good health (CMV status not recorded). Some clones in this sample may be carry-over from other donors' samples. Sequencing input: CD8+ T cells from PBMCs. This CDR3 reads CASSHHSYEQYF. The DNA of the CDR3 is TGTGCCAGCAGCCATCACAGCTACGAGCAGTACTTC.